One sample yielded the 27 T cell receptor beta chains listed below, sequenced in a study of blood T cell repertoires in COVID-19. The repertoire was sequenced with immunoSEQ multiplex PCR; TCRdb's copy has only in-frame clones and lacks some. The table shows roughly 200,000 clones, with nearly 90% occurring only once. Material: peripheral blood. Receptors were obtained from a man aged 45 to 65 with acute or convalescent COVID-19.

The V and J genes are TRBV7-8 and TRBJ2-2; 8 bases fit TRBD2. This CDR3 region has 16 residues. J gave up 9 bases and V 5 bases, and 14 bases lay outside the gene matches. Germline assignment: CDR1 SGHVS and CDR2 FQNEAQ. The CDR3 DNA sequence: TGTGCCAGCAGCGCTACCGGGACTAGTGGATCCAGGGAGCTGTTTTTT. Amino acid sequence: CASSATGTSGSRELFF.

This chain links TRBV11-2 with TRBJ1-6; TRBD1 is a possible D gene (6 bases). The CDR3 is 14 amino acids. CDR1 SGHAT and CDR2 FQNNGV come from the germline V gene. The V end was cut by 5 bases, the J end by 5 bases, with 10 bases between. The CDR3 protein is CASSRQANNSPLHF. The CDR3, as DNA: TGTGCCAGCAGCCGACAGGCCAATAATTCACCCCTCCACTTT.

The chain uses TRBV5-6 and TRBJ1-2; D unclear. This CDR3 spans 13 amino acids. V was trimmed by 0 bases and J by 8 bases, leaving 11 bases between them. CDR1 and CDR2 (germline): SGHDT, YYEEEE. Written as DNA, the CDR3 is TGTGCCAGCAGCTTGGTGGCCGGGGTCGGCTACACCTTC. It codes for CASSLVAGVGYTF.

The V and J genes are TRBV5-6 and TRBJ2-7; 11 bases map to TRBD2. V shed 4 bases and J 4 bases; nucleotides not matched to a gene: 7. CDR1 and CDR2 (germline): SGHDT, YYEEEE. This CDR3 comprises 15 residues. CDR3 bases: TGTGCCAGCAGCAATCCGGGACTAGCGGCTTACGAGCAGTACTTC. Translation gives CASSNPGLAAYEQYF.

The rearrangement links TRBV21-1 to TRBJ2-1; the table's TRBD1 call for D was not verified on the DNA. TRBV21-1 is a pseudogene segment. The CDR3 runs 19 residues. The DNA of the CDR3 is TGTGCCAGCAGCAAAGATCGGGACAGTCCTATCATCTCCTACAATGAGCAGTTCTTC. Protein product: CASSKDRDSPIISYNEQFF.

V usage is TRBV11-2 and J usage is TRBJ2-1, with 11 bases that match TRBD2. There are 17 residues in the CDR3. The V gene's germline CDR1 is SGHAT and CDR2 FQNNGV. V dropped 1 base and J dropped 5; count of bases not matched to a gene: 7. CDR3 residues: CASSLVSSGRANNEQFF. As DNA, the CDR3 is TGTGCCAGCAGCTTAGTGAGTAGCGGGAGGGCCAACAATGAGCAGTTCTTC.

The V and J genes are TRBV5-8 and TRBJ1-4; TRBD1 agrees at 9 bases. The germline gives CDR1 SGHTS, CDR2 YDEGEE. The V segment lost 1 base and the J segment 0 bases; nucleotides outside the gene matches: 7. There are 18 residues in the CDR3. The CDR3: CASSLLGQGYATNEKLFF. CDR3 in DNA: TGTGCCAGCAGCTTGCTGGGACAGGGCTACGCAACTAATGAAAAACTGTTTTTT.

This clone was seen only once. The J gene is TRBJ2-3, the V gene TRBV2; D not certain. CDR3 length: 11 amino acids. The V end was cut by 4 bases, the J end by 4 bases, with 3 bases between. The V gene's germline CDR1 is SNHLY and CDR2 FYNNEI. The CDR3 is CASSGADTQYF. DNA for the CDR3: TGTGCCAGCAGTGGAGCAGATACGCAGTATTTT.

CDR3 residues: CASSRRGAETQYF. The CDR3 coding sequence is TGTGCCAGCAGTCGACGGGGGGCAGAGACCCAGTACTTC. The rearrangement links TRBV2 to TRBJ2-5; TRBD2 might be the D (7 bases). The germline V and J ends were trimmed by 5 bases and 4 bases, with 11 bases remaining between them. CDR1 is SNHLY, CDR2 FYNNEI, per germline. CDR3 length: 13 residues.

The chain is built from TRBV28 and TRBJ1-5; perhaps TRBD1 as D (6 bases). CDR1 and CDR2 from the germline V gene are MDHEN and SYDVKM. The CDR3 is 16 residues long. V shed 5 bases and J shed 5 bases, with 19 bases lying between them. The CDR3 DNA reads TGTGCCAGCAGTCCCTCGGGGACACACTTTTATCAGCCCCAGCATTTT. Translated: CASSPSGTHFYQPQHF.

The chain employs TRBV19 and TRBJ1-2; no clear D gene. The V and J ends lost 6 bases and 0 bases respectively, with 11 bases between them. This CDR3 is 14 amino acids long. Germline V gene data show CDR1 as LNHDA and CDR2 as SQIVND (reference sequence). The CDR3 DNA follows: TGTGCCAGTAGACCCGGAGTAGCTAACTATGGCTACACCTTC. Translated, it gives CASRPGVANYGYTF.

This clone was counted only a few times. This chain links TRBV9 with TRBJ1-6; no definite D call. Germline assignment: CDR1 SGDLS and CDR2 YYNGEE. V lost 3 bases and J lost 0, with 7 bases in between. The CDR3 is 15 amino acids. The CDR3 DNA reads TGTGCCAGCAGCGGGGGAGGCTCCTATAATTCACCCCTCCACTTT. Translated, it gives CASSGGGSYNSPLHF.

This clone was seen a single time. In nucleotides, the CDR3 is TGTGCCAGTAGTCCTATAAATACCGCCCATGAGCAGTTCTTC. Protein: CASSPINTAHEQFF. This rearrangement joins TRBV19 to TRBJ2-1, with unresolved D. CDR3 length: 14 residues. Between the trimmed V and J ends, which lost 5 bases and 8 bases, there was a span of 16 bases. Per germline, CDR1 LNHDA and CDR2 SQIVND (reference sequence).

Written as DNA, the CDR3 is TGTGCCAGCAGGGGGGGGGCCCCCTATGGCTACACCTTC. Protein: CASRGGAPYGYTF. The rearrangement joins TRBV28 to TRBJ1-2; tentatively, D is TRBD1 (6 bases). The CDR3 sequence is 13 residues long. Germline V gene data show CDR1 as MDHEN and CDR2 as SYDVKM. V lost 6 bases, J lost 4 bases, and 12 bases lay in between.

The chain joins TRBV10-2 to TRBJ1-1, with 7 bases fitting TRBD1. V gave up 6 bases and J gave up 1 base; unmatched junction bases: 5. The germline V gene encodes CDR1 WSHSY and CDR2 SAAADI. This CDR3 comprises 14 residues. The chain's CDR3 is CASRVGDRNTEAFF. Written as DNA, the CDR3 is TGCGCCAGCAGGGTAGGGGACAGGAACACTGAAGCTTTCTTT.

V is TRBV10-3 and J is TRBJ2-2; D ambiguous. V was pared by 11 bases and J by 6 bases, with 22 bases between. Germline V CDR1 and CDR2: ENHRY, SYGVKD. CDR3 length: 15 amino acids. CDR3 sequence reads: CASPLNPRYAGELFF. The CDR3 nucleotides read TGTGCCTCGCCTCTCAATCCCAGGTATGCCGGGGAGCTGTTTTTT.

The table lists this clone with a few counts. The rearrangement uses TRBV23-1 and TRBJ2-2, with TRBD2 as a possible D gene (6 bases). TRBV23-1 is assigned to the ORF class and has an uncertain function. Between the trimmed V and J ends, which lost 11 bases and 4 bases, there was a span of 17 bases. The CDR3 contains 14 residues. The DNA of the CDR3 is TGCGCCGGGAGGACGGCCCGAGTCACCGGGGAGCTGTTTTTT. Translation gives CAGRTARVTGELFF.

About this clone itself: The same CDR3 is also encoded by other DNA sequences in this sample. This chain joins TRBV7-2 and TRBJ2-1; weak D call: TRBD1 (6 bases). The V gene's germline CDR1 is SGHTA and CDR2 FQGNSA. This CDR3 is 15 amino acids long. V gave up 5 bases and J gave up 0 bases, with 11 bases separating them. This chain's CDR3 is CASSPGQGSYNEQFF. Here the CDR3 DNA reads TGTGCCAGCAGCCCGGGACAAGGCTCCTACAATGAGCAGTTCTTC.

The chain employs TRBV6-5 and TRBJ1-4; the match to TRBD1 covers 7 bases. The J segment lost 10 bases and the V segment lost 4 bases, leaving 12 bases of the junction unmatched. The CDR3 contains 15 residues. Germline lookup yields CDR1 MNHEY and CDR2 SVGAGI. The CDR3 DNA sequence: TGTGCCAGCAGTTTGGATAAGGGACAGAGGGGAAAACTGTTTTTT. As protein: CASSLDKGQRGKLFF.

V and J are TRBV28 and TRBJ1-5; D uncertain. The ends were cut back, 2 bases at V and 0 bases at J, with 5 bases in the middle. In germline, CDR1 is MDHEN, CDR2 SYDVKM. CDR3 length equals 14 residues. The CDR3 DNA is TGTGCCAGCAGTTTAGGCAATAGCAATCAGCCCCAGCATTTT. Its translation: CASSLGNSNQPQHF. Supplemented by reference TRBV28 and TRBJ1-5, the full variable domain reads DVKVTQSSRYLVKRTGEKVFLECVQDMDHENMFWYRQDPGLGLRLIYFSYDVKMKEKGDIPEGYSVSREKKERFSLILESASTNQTSMYLCASSLGNSNQPQHFGDGTRLSIL.

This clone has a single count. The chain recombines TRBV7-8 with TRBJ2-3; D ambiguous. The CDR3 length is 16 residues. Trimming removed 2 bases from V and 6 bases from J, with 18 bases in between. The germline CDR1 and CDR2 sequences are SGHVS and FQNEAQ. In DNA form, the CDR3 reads TGTGCCAGCAGCTTAAATGCGCGGCGTCCCCGGGATACGCAGTATTTT. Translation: CASSLNARRPRDTQYF.

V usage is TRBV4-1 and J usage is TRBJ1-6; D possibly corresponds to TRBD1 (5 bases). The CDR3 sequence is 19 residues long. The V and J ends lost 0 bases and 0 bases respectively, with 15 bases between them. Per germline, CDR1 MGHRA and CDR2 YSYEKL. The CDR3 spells CASSQEFGHLSSYNSPLHF. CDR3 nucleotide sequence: TGCGCCAGCAGCCAAGAGTTTGGACACCTGAGCTCCTATAATTCACCCCTCCACTTT.

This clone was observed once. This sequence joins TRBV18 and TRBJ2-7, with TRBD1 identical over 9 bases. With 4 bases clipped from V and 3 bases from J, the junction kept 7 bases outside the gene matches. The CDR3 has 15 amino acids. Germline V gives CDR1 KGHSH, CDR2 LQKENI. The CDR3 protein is CASSLGQGFGYEQYF. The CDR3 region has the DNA TGTGCCAGCTCACTCGGACAGGGGTTCGGCTACGAGCAGTACTTC.

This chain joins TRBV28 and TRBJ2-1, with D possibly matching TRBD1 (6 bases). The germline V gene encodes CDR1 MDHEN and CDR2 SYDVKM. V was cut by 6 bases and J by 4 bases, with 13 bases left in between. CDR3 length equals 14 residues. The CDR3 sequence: CASRSGHLYNEQFF. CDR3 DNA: TGTGCCAGCAGATCGGGACATCTTTACAATGAGCAGTTCTTC. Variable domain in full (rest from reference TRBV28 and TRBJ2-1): DVKVTQSSRYLVKRTGEKVFLECVQDMDHENMFWYRQDPGLGLRLIYFSYDVKMKEKGDIPEGYSVSREKKERFSLILESASTNQTSMYLCASRSGHLYNEQFFGPGTRLTVL.

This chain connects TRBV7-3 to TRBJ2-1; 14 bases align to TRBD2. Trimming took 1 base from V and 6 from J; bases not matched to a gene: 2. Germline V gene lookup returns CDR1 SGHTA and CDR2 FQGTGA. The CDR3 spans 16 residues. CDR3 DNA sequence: TGTGCCAGCAGCTTAAGTGGGACTAGCGGGAGCAATGAGCAGTTCTTC. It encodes CASSLSGTSGSNEQFF.

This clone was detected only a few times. The DNA of the CDR3 is TGTGCCAGCAGCTTGGTAGGAGGGGAAAGTCAATATAATTCACCCCTCCACTTT. It is translated as CASSLVGGESQYNSPLHF. This chain links TRBV5-5 with TRBJ1-6, with D possibly TRBD1 on 5 matching bases. The germline gives CDR1 SGHKS, CDR2 YYEKEE (reference sequence). Trimming cost V 0 bases and J 4 bases, with 17 bases left between them. The CDR3 contains 18 residues.

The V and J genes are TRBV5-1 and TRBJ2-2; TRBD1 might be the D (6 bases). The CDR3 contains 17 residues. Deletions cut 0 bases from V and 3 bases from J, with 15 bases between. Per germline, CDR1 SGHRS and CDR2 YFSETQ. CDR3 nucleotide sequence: TGCGCCAGCAGCTTGGCCGCGACAGGATTTGACACCGGGGAGCTGTTTTTT. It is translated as CASSLAATGFDTGELFF.